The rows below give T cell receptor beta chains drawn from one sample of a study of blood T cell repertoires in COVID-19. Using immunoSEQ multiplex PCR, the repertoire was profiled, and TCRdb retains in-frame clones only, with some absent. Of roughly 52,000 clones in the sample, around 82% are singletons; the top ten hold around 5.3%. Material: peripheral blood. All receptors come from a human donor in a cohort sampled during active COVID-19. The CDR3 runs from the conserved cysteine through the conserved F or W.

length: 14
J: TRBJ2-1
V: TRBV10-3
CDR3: CAISGGGAYNEQFF

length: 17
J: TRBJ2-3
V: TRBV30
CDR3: CAWSSIGGGAFTDTQYF

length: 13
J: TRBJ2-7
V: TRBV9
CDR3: CASSVALSSEQYF

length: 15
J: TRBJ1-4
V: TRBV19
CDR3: CASSIGGQPNEKLFF

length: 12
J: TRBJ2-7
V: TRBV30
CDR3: CAWRGGSWKQYF

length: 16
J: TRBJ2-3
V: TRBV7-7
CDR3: CASSLAPSGGADTQYF

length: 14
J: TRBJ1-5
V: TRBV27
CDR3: CASSLRGIYQPQHF

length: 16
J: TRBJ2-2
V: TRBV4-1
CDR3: CASSQDRTRTAGELFF

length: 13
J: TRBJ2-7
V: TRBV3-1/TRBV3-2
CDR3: CASSQDRPYEQYF

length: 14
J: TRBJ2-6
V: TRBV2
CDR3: CASSGTSGANVLTF

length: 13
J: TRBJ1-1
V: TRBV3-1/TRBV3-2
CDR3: CASSQDSGSEAFF

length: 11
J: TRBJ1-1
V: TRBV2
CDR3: CASKGQGVSFF

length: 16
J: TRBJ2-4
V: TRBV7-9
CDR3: CASSSGQGDYKNIQYF

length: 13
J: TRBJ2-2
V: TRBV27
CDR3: CASSLPVSGELFF

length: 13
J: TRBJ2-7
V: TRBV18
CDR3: CASSPGVVEKQYF

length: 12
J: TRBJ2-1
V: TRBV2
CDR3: CASTERTYEQFF

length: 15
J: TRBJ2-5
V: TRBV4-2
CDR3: CASSQGPGIQETQYF

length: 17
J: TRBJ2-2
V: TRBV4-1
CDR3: CASSQDRSGANTGELFF

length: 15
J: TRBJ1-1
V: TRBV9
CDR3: CASSVGQGAVTEAFF

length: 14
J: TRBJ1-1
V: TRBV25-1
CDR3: CASSARDRVGEAFF

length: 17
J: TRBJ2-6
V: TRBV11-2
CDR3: CASSLFAGSSGANVLTF

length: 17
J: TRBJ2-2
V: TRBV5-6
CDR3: CASSLYGVAGNTGELFF

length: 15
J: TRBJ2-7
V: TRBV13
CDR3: CASSFDSRGGYEQYF

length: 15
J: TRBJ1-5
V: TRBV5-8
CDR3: CASSSGFGVSQPQHF

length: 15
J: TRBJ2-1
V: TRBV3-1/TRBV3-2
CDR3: CASSQVLGGINEQFF

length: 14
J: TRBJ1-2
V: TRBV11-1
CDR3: CASSPVQGNYGYTF

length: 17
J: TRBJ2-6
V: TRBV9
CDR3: CASSVGQGTSGANVLTF

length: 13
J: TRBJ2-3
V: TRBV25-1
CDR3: CASSEYRGGGLYF

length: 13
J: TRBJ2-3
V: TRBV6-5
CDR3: CASGGQGTDTQYF

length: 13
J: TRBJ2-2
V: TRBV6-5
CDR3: CASSPGDPGELFF

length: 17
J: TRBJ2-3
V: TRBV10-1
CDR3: CASSESLAGGPSDTQYF

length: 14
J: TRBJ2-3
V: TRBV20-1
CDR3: CSASPGLAGDTQYF